The rows below give T cell receptor beta chains drawn from one sample of a study of CD8+CD57+ T cells in acquired aplastic anemia. TCRdb redid the calling of the reads with MiXCR, one entry per CDR3 protein. In the table there are 150,000 to 200,000 distinct CDR3 sequences, 48% of which are singletons. The sequenced sample consisted of sorted CD4+, CD8+, or CD8+CD57+ T cells (not recorded which) from PBMCs. The receptors originated from a human donor with aplastic anemia. The CDR3 runs from the conserved cysteine through the conserved F or W. The D gene is left open where the match is weak. A clone size is listed for some rows: how often the clone was seen (once, few, many), or a class if it is expanded.

D,V,J,size,DNA,CDR3
-,TRBV7-2,TRBJ1-5,-,TGTGCCAGCAGCGGGGAACGTAGCAATCAGCCCCAGCATTTT,CASSGERSNQPQHF
-,TRBV5-1,TRBJ1-1,many,TGCGCCAGCAGCTTGGTTCCCGGGAGGGACACTGAAGCTTTCTTT,CASSLVPGRDTEAFF
-,TRBV19,TRBJ1-5,-,TGTGCCAGTTCCCGGGGTTACGATCAGCCCCAGCATTTT,CASSRGYDQPQHF
-,TRBV7-2,TRBJ2-1,many,TGTGCCAGCAGCCGACAGGCAAATGAGCAGTTCTTC,CASSRQANEQFF
TRBD1,TRBV15,TRBJ2-7,few,TGTGCCACCAGCAAAGCAGGGGGCGCTTACGAGCAGTACTTC,CATSKAGGAYEQYF
TRBD1,TRBV24-1,TRBJ1-5,-,TGTGCCACCAGTGACGGACAGGTGAGCAATCAGCCCCAGCATTTT,CATSDGQVSNQPQHF
TRBD1,TRBV2,TRBJ2-7,many,TGTGCCAGCAGCGACCGGGGACAGGGGCTAAGCGGTCGCTCCTACGAGCAGTACTTC,CASSDRGQGLSGRSYEQYF
TRBD1,TRBV10-1,TRBJ2-7,many,TGCGCCAGCAGTGAGCCGGTGAGGGGACAGGGGCGGTACGAGCAGTACTTC,CASSEPVRGQGRYEQYF
-,TRBV5-5,TRBJ2-7,-,TGCGCCAGCAGCTTGGTTACTCACTACGAGCAGTACTTC,CASSLVTHYEQYF
-,TRBV7-9,TRBJ1-5,many,TGTGCCAGCAGCCCTCAGAAGGGTCCGGGCAATCAGCCCCAGCATTTT,CASSPQKGPGNQPQHF
-,TRBV2,TRBJ2-1,-,TGTGCCAGCACCCTGGTCGGTGGTGTACAGAGCTCCTACAATGAGCAGTTCTTC,CASTLVGGVQSSYNEQFF
-,TRBV12-3/TRBV12-4,TRBJ2-7,-,TGCGCCAGCAGTCGATCCGGGGTCTTATCCTACGAGCAGTACTTC,CASSRSGVLSYEQYF
-,TRBV11-2,TRBJ2-7,few,TGTGCCAGCAGCTTAGAGAGCGCCTCCGAGCAGTACTTC,CASSLESASEQYF
TRBD1,TRBV29-1,TRBJ2-3,-,TGCAGCGTGGAGACAGGGGGCATCACAGATACGCAGTATTTT,CSVETGGITDTQYF
-,TRBV12-3/TRBV12-4,TRBJ2-1,-,TGTGCCAGCAGTTTAGCGCCGAGCAATGAGCAGTTCTTC,CASSLAPSNEQFF
TRBD2,TRBV20-1,TRBJ2-3,many,TGCAGTGCAGTAAGAATAGCGGGAGGCCCCACAGATACGCAGTATTTT,CSAVRIAGGPTDTQYF
TRBD1,TRBV3-1,TRBJ1-5,-,TGTGCCAGCAGCCCGACAGGGCTGAATCAGCCCCAGCATTTT,CASSPTGLNQPQHF